The 8 T cell receptor beta chains given below trace back to one sample, sequenced in a study of T cells in Graves' hyperthyroidism and ophthalmopathy. TCR beta CDR3 sequences were amplified from RNA transcripts. First-round RT-PCR with HTBI primers amplified the TCR CDR3 region. TCRdb reanalysed the multiplex PCR reads using MiXCR and keeps one entry per CDR3 protein. Of about 700,000 distinct CDR3 sequences listed, less than 15% were seen once; the top ten hold roughly 10%. What was sequenced was blood. These receptors all stem from a young woman with Graves' hyperthyroidism.

CDR3 sequence: CASSLPVRGGDTQYF. CDR3 bases: TGCGCCAGCAGCCTGCCGGTGAGGGGGGGAGATACGCAGTATTTT. V and J are TRBV5-1 and TRBJ2-3; possibly TRBD2 for D (7 bases). V lost 4 bases and J 5 bases, leaving 17 bases between the germline ends. There are 15 residues in the CDR3. The V gene's germline CDR1 is SGHRS and CDR2 YFSETQ.

This clonotype was seen repeatedly, ten times or more. The V call is TRBV4-1, the J call TRBJ2-7; 8 positions agree with TRBD1. CDR3 length: 14 residues. With 3 bases clipped from V and 2 bases from J, the junction kept 3 bases outside the gene matches. Germline V lookup: CDR1 MGHRA, CDR2 YSYEKL. DNA for the CDR3: TGCGCCAGCAGCCACGGACAGGGCGCCTACGAGCAGTACTTC. This translates into CASSHGQGAYEQYF.

This clonotype was detected only a few times. The CDR3 region has the DNA TGTGCCAGCAGCCATTCCGGACTAGCGGGACAAGAGACCCAGTACTTC. Translating gives CASSHSGLAGQETQYF. The genes are TRBV4-2 and TRBJ2-5; 12 bases match TRBD2. This CDR3 contains 16 residues. Germline loops: CDR1 LGHNA, CDR2 YNFKEQ. After removal of 3 bases from V and 2 bases from J, the junction contained 4 bases not matched to a gene.

As regards this clonotype: This may stem from a read error, because a much larger clone lies one nucleotide away. The chain combines TRBV12-3 or TRBV12-4 with TRBJ2-3; D perhaps matches TRBD2 (5 bases). Trimming pared 3 bases from V and 6 bases from J, leaving 16 bases between. This CDR3 has 15 residues. The CDR3: CASSFPGKGSDTQYF. The CDR3, as DNA: TGTGCCAGCAGTTTCCCGGGAAAGGGATCGGATACGCAGTATTTT.

This clonotype was observed many times. This chain connects TRBV30 to TRBJ2-1; D unresolved. Germline values: CDR1 GTSNPN, CDR2 SVGIG (reference sequence). This CDR3 spans 13 amino acids. V lost 3 bases, J lost 6 bases, and 12 bases lay in between. CDR3 amino acids: CAWSRHYTNEQFF. The CDR3 bases are TGTGCCTGGAGCCGTCATTATACCAATGAGCAGTTCTTC. Full variable domain (rest looked up from reference TRBV30 and TRBJ2-1): SQTIHQWPATLVQPVGSPLSLECTVEGTSNPNLYWYRQAAGRGLQLLFYSVGIGQISSEVPQNLSASRPQDRQFILSSKKLLLSDSGFYLCAWSRHYTNEQFFGPGTRLTVL.

The chain recombines TRBV5-1 with TRBJ2-7; D possibly uses TRBD1 or TRBD2 (5 bases each). The germline gives CDR1 SGHRS, CDR2 YFSETQ. The V and J ends lost 0 bases and 3 bases respectively, with 16 bases between them. There are 16 residues in the CDR3. CDR3 in DNA: TGCGCCAGCAGCTTGGCGGGACCCTCACAAGGCTACGAGCAGTACTTC. It specifies CASSLAGPSQGYEQYF. Combining the CDR3 with reference TRBV5-1 and TRBJ2-7 gives the whole variable domain KAGVTQTPRYLIKTRGQQVTLSCSPISGHRSVSWYQQTPGQGLQFLFEYFSETQRNKGNFPGRFSGRQFSNSRSEMNVSTLELGDSALYLCASSLAGPSQGYEQYFGPGTRLTVT.

This clonotype appeared many times. The chain carries TRBV11-2 and TRBJ2-3, with TRBD1 identical over 9 bases. The germline V gene encodes CDR1 SGHAT and CDR2 FQNNGV. The CDR3 has 17 amino acids. J was trimmed by 2 bases and V by 6 bases; bases with no gene match: 12. The CDR3 sequence: CASSRAQGQGFTDTQYF. In DNA form, the CDR3 reads TGTGCCAGCAGTCGTGCGCAGGGACAGGGCTTCACAGATACGCAGTATTTT.

The sample holds many counts of this clonotype. The chain employs TRBV20-1 and TRBJ2-1, with D possibly TRBD1 on 5 matching bases. The CDR3 is made up of 12 amino acids. V lost 7 bases to trimming and J lost 6 bases, with 13 bases between them. Per germline, CDR1 DFQATT and CDR2 SNEGSKA (reference sequence). DNA for the CDR3: TGCAGTGGGGGCGAGGTGGTCAATGAGCAGTTCTTC. Translating it yields CSGGEVVNEQFF.